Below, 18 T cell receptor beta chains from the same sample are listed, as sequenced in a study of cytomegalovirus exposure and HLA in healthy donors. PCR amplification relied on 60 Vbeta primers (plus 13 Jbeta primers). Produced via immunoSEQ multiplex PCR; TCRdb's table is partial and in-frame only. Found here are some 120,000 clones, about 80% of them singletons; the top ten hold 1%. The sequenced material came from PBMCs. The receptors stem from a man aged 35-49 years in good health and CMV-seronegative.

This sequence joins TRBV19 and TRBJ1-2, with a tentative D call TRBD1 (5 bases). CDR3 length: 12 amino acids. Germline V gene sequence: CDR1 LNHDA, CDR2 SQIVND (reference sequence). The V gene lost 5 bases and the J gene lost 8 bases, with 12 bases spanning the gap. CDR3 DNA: TGTGCCAGTAGTGCTCAGGGTGGCGGCTACACCTTC. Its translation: CASSAQGGGYTF.

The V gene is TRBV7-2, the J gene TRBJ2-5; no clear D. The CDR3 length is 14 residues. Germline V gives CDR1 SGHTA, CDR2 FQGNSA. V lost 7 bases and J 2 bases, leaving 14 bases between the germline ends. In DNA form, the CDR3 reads TGTGCCAGCACCCTAGAGTGGTCGCAAGAGACCCAGTACTTC. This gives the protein CASTLEWSQETQYF.

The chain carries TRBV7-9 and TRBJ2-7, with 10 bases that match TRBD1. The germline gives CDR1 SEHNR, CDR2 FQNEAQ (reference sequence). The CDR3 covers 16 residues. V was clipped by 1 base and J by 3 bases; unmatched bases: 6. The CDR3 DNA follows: TGTGCCAGCAGCTTAGGCCCTCGGACAGGGGGCTACGAGCAGTACGTC. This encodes CASSLGPRTGGYEQYV.

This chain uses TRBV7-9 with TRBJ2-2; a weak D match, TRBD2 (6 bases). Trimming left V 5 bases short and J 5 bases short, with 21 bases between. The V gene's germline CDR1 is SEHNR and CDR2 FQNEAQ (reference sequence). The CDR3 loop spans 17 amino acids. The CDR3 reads CASSRSMAGTSTGELFF. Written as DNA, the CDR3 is TGTGCCAGCAGCCGCTCAATGGCGGGGACCTCGACCGGGGAGCTGTTTTTT.

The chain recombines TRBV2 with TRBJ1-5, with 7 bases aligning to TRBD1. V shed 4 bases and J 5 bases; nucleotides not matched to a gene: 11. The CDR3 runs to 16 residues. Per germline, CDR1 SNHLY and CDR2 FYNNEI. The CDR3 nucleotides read TGTGCCAGCAGTGGCTCGGGAGGGGGCGCCCATCAGCCCCAGCATTTT. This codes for CASSGSGGGAHQPQHF.

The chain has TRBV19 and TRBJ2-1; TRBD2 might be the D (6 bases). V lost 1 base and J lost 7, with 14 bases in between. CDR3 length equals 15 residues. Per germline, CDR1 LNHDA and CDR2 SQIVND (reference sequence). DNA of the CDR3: TGTGCCAGTAGTATAGTCCTAGCGCGCTCTAATGAGCAGTTCTTC. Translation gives CASSIVLARSNEQFF.

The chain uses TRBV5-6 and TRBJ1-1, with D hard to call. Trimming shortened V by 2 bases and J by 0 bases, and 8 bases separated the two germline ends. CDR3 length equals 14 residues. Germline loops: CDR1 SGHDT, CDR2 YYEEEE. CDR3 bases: TGTGCCAGCAGCTTTACAACCATGAACACTGAAGCTTTCTTT. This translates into CASSFTTMNTEAFF.

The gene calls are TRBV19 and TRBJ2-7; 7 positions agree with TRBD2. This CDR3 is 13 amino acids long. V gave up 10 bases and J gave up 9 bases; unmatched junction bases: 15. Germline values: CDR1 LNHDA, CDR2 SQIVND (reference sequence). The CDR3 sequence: CATASGALGVQYF. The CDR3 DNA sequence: TGTGCCACCGCAAGCGGGGCCCTGGGCGTGCAGTACTTC.

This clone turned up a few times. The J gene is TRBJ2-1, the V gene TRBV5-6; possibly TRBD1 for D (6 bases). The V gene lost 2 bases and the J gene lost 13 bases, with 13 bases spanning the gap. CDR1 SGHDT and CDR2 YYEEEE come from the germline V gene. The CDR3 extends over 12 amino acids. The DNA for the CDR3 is TGTGCCAGCAGCTTAAGGACAGCAATACAGTTCTTC. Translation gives CASSLRTAIQFF.

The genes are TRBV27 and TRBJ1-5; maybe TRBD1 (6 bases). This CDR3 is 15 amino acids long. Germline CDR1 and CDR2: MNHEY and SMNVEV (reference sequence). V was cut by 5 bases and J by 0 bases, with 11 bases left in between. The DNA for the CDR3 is TGTGCCAGCAGTCCGGACAGAATTAGCAATCAGCCCCAGCATTTT. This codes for CASSPDRISNQPQHF.

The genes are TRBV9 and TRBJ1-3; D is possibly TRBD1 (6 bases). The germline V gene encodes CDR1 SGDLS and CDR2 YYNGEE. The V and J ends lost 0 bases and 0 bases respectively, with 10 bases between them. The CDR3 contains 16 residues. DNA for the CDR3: TGTGCCAGCAGCGTAGGGGGACACATCTCTGGAAACACCATATATTTT. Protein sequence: CASSVGGHISGNTIYF.

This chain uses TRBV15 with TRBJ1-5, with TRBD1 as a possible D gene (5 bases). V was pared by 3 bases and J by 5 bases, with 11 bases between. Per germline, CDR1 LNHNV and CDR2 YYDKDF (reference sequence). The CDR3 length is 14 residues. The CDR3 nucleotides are TGTGCCACCAGCAGTAGGGGTTGGGATCAGCCCCAGCATTTT. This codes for CATSSRGWDQPQHF. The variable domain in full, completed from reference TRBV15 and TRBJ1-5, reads DAMVIQNPRYQVTQFGKPVTLSCSQTLNHNVMYWYQQKSSQAPKLLFHYYDKDFNNEADTPDNFQSRRPNTSFCFLDIRSPGLGDTAMYLCATSSRGWDQPQHFGDGTRLSIL.

The CDR3 reads CASSTGTGVSPLHF. The CDR3 nucleotides read TGTGCCAGCAGCACCGGGACAGGGGTCTCACCCCTCCACTTT. V usage is TRBV11-2 and J usage is TRBJ1-6, with 10 nucleotides matching TRBD1. Germline loops: CDR1 SGHAT, CDR2 FQNNGV. The CDR3 length is 14 residues. V gave up 5 bases and J gave up 10 bases; unmatched junction bases: 5.

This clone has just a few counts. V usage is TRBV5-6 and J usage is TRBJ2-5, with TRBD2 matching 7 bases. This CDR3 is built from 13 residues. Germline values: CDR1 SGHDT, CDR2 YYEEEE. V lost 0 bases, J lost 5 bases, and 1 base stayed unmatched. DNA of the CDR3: TGTGCCAGCAGCTTGGAGGGAGGGGAGACCCAGTACTTC. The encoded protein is CASSLEGGETQYF.

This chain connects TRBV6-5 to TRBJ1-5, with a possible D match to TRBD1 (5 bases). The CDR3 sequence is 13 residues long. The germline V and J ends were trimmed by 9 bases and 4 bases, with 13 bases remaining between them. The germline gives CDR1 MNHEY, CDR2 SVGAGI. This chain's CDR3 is CASSRGVNQPQHF. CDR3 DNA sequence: TGTGCCAGTTCCCGGGGGGTTAATCAGCCCCAGCATTTT.

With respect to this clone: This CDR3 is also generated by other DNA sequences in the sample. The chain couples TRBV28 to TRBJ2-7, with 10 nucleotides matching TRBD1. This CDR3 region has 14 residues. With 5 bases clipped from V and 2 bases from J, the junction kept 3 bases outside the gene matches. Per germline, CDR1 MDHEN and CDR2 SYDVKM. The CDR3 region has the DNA TGTGCCAGCAGTCCGGGACAGGGGCCCTACGAGCAGTACTTC. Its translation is CASSPGQGPYEQYF. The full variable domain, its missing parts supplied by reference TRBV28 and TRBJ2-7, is DVKVTQSSRYLVKRTGEKVFLECVQDMDHENMFWYRQDPGLGLRLIYFSYDVKMKEKGDIPEGYSVSREKKERFSLILESASTNQTSMYLCASSPGQGPYEQYFGPGTRLTVT.

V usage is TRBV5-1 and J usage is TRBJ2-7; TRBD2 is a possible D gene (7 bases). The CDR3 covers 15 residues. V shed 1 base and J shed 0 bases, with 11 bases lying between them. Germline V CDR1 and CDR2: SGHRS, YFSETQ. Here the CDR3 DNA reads TGCGCCAGCAGCTTGAGGCGGGGGCCCTCCTACGAGCAGTACTTC. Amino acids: CASSLRRGPSYEQYF.

The CDR3 DNA follows: TGTGCCAGTAAATTACTAGCGGGAGTACCCAATGAGCAGTTCTTC. Amino acids: CASKLLAGVPNEQFF. The chain uses TRBV19 and TRBJ2-1; 11 nucleotides match TRBD2. Germline V gene data show CDR1 as LNHDA and CDR2 as SQIVND (reference sequence). The J segment lost 6 bases and the V segment lost 7 bases, leaving 8 bases of the junction unmatched. The CDR3 runs to 15 residues.